These T cell receptor beta chains were read from a single sample in a study of control samples from healthy donors and cancer patients. TCRdb's copy holds only in-frame clones and misses some; the assay was immunoSEQ multiplex PCR. The sample carries approximately 150,000 clones, 75% to 95% recorded once. The sample was blood. Source of these receptors: a man aged 25 to 40 in good health. Each CDR3 is given with its conserved first and last residue. The D gene is left open where the match is weak. Rows give clone size only sometimes, using once, few, many, or a class for an expanded clone.

V	J	size	length	D	DNA	CDR3
TRBV10-1	TRBJ2-7	few	15	.	TGCGCCAGCAGTTTTAAACCGGACGGTCCCTACGAGCAGTACTTC	CASSFKPDGPYEQYF
TRBV27	TRBJ2-7	.	14	.	TGTGCCAGCAGTTTATCGATTGGGGGGTACGAGCAGTACTTC	CASSLSIGGYEQYF
TRBV28	TRBJ1-5	.	16	.	TGTGCCAGCAGTTTACCGAGGGGGTATAGCAATCAGCCCCAGCATTTT	CASSLPRGYSNQPQHF
TRBV9	TRBJ2-3	.	14	TRBD2	TGTGCCAGCAGCGTAGACGGGAGGACAGATACGCAGTATTTT	CASSVDGRTDTQYF
TRBV21-1	TRBJ1-2	.	13	.	TGTGCCAGTGGACAGGTCCTTAACTATGGCTACACCTTC	CASGQVLNYGYTF
TRBV10-1	TRBJ1-4	.	14	TRBD1	TGCGCCAGCAGCAGGGACAGGGTTGGCGAAAAACTGTTTTTT	CASSRDRVGEKLFF
TRBV5-3	TRBJ1-5	.	14	.	TGTGCCAGAAGCTTTACGGGGAGCAATCAGCCCCAGCATTTT	CARSFTGSNQPQHF
TRBV19	TRBJ1-1	.	15	.	TGTGCCAGTAGTTTTAGGAGGGGAATGAACACTGAAGCTTTCTTT	CASSFRRGMNTEAFF
TRBV13	TRBJ2-1	.	15	.	TGTGCCAGCAGCTTAGCGGGAGACACCTACAATGAGCAGTTCTTC	CASSLAGDTYNEQFF
TRBV28	TRBJ1-5	.	17	TRBD1	TGTGCCAGCAGGGGCGGGACAGGTGGGGTAAGGAATCAGCCCCAGCATTTT	CASRGGTGGVRNQPQHF
TRBV6-5	TRBJ2-1	.	11	.	TGTGCCAGCAGCCACGGGGATGAGCAGTTCTTC	CASSHGDEQFF
TRBV7-8	TRBJ1-3	.	16	.	TGTGCCAGCAGCCCAATGGACAGCAGCTCTGGAAACACCATATATTTT	CASSPMDSSSGNTIYF
TRBV27	TRBJ1-1	.	14	TRBD1	TGTGCCAGCAGTTTAGGGGGGGACAGTCCTGAAGCTTTCTTT	CASSLGGDSPEAFF
TRBV24-1	TRBJ1-2	.	14	TRBD1	TGTGCCACCAGTGATTGGACAGGGACGGATGGCTACACCTTC	CATSDWTGTDGYTF
TRBV30	TRBJ1-2	.	14	TRBD1	TGTGCCTGGAGTGTAGGGGGCGCGAACTATGGCTACACCTTC	CAWSVGGANYGYTF
TRBV4-1	TRBJ1-5	.	18	.	TGCGCCAGCAGCCAAGATTGGAGGTCGGGGGCAAGCAATCAGCCCCAGCATTTT	CASSQDWRSGASNQPQHF
TRBV10-1	TRBJ2-1	.	12	.	TGCGCCAGCAGTCATGGGGACAATGAGCAGTTCTTC	CASSHGDNEQFF
TRBV3-1/TRBV3-2	TRBJ1-4	.	16	TRBD1	TGTGCCAGCAGCCGCCAGGGGGGACAGGCAGGTGAAAAACTGTTTTTT	CASSRQGGQAGEKLFF
TRBV19	TRBJ2-1	.	17	TRBD1	TGTGCCAGTAGTACTGTCCCGACAGGGAGCTCCTACAATGAGCAGTTCTTC	CASSTVPTGSSYNEQFF
TRBV10-3	TRBJ2-2	.	15	TRBD1	TGTGCCATCAGCTCACGGGACAGCTACACCGGGGAGCTGTTTTTT	CAISSRDSYTGELFF
TRBV5-1	TRBJ1-3	.	16	.	TGCGCCAGCAGCCCCCACCGCATTCAGGGTGGAAACACCATATATTTT	CASSPHRIQGGNTIYF
TRBV9	TRBJ2-3	.	15	TRBD2	TGTGCCAGCAGCGTTGGGGGAGGGAGCACAGATACGCAGTATTTT	CASSVGGGSTDTQYF
TRBV19	TRBJ1-2	.	16	TRBD1	TGTGCCAGTAGTACCGCCGACAGGGGGCTCTATGATGGCTACACCTTC	CASSTADRGLYDGYTF
TRBV7-6	TRBJ2-3	.	14	.	TGTGCCAGCAGCTTAGGGGGATACACAGATACGCAGTATTTT	CASSLGGYTDTQYF
TRBV18	TRBJ1-1	.	13	.	TGTGCCAGCTCACCACCATGGGGGACTGAAGCTTTCTTT	CASSPPWGTEAFF
TRBV5-1	TRBJ2-7	.	14	.	TGCGCCAGCAGCTCTGGCTGGGGCTCCTACGAGCAGTACTTC	CASSSGWGSYEQYF
TRBV27	TRBJ1-1	.	13	.	TGTGCCAGCAGTTTATCCCCCAGGGTGGAGATTTTCTTT	CASSLSPRVEIFF
TRBV19	TRBJ1-6	.	17	.	TGTGCCAGTAGTATAGCGGACCGAAGGGCCTATAATTCACCCCTCCACTTT	CASSIADRRAYNSPLHF
TRBV10-3	TRBJ2-5	.	16	.	TGTGCCATCAGTGAATCCCTCGACAGACCCCAAGAGACCCAGTACTTC	CAISESLDRPQETQYF
TRBV5-3	TRBJ2-3	.	15	TRBD2	TGTGCCAGAAGCTTGGCTAGCGGTCGCACAGATACGCAGTATTTT	CARSLASGRTDTQYF
TRBV10-1	TRBJ1-2	.	17	.	TGCGCCAGCAGTGAGTGGGCCAGTGGTCCAGAATACTATGGCTACACCTTC	CASSEWASGPEYYGYTF
TRBV28	TRBJ2-3	.	15	.	TGTGCCAGCAGTTCCAGCGGGTCTCACACAGATACGCAGTATTTT	CASSSSGSHTDTQYF
TRBV5-1	TRBJ2-7	.	11	.	TGCGCCAGCAGCGACCACTACGAGCAGTACTTC	CASSDHYEQYF
TRBV6-2/TRBV6-3	TRBJ1-1	.	14	.	TGTGCCAGCAGTGACCCAACAGGGAACACTGAAGCTTTCTTT	CASSDPTGNTEAFF
TRBV4-1	TRBJ2-7	once	16	.	TGCGCCAGCAGCCAAGAAAGGGCCGGGGGTGGCTACGAGCAGTACTTC	CASSQERAGGGYEQYF
TRBV25-1	TRBJ2-1	.	11	.	TGTGCCAGCAGGAGGGGGGGTGAGCAGTTCTTC	CASRRGGEQFF
TRBV27	TRBJ1-6	.	15	.	TGTGCCAGTAGGGAAGGGGGGGCCAATAATTCACCCCTCCACTTT	CASREGGANNSPLHF
TRBV2	TRBJ2-1	.	14	TRBD1	TGTGCCAGCAGTCGGGACAGGGTGGACAATGAGCAGTTCTTC	CASSRDRVDNEQFF
TRBV7-8	TRBJ1-1	once	13	.	TGTGCCGCGGGGCCTCGACTGAACACTGAAGCTTTCTTT	CAAGPRLNTEAFF
TRBV7-9	TRBJ1-1	.	14	TRBD1	TGTGCCAGCAGCACCCAGACAGGGCGGACTGAAGCTTTCTTT	CASSTQTGRTEAFF
TRBV20-1	TRBJ2-7	.	17	.	TGCAGTGCTAGTGGGCAGGGTAACAGCACCTTCTCCTACGAGCAGTACTTC	CSASGQGNSTFSYEQYF
TRBV19	TRBJ1-3	.	12	.	TGTGCCAGTAGTACACCAGGAAACACCATATATTTT	CASSTPGNTIYF
TRBV6-5	TRBJ2-2	.	13	.	TGTGCCAGCAGCGGACAGCTCACCGGGGAGCTGTTTTTT	CASSGQLTGELFF
TRBV12-5	TRBJ2-2	.	16	TRBD2	TGTGCTAGTGGTTCCGGGAGGCCCCTATATGCCGGGGAGCTGTTTTTT	CASGSGRPLYAGELFF
TRBV24-1	TRBJ2-3	.	15	TRBD2	TGTGCCACCAGTGACCCCGGGACTAGCGGAGATACGCAGTATTTT	CATSDPGTSGDTQYF
TRBV27	TRBJ2-1	.	14	.	TGTGCCAGCAGTTTGGAAGCTGGTCCCAATGAGCAGTTCTTC	CASSLEAGPNEQFF
TRBV5-8	TRBJ1-1	.	14	TRBD1	TGTGCCAGCAGCTTGGGGGACAGGGTCACTGAAGCTTTCTTT	CASSLGDRVTEAFF
TRBV28	TRBJ1-2	.	14	TRBD1	TGTGCCAGCAGCTTTCCCGGGACAGGGTTTGGCTACACCTTC	CASSFPGTGFGYTF
TRBV10-2	TRBJ2-2	.	17	TRBD1	TGCGCCAGCAGCCATTTCGGACAGGGGGCTGACACCGGGGAGCTGTTTTTT	CASSHFGQGADTGELFF
TRBV11-2	TRBJ1-1	.	16	TRBD1	TGTGCCAGCAGCCACTATCAGGACAGGGGACAACCCGAAGCTTTCTTT	CASSHYQDRGQPEAFF
TRBV6-5	TRBJ1-4	.	14	.	TGTGCCAGCAGCTACTCGGGTGGGAGTGAAAAACTGTTTTTT	CASSYSGGSEKLFF
TRBV24-1	TRBJ2-1	.	21	TRBD2	TGTGCCACCAGTGATTACGGACTAGCGGGGGGCCCACCTAGGAGTCGCAATGAGCAGTTCTTC	CATSDYGLAGGPPRSRNEQFF
TRBV11-2	TRBJ1-5	.	15	.	TGTGCCAGCAGCTCCGGGACGCTTAGCAATCAGCCCCAGCATTTT	CASSSGTLSNQPQHF
TRBV9	TRBJ2-3	.	13	.	TGTGCCAGCAGCCCCATCTCTGGGGATACGCAGTATTTT	CASSPISGDTQYF
TRBV5-4	TRBJ2-7	once	15	.	TGTGCCAGCAGCTTCGGAGGGGGGAGCACCTACGAGCAGTACTTC	CASSFGGGSTYEQYF
TRBV29-1	TRBJ1-2	.	17	.	TGCAGCGTTGAAGATCTCATGGGGGCGATTCCTAACTATGGCTACACCTTC	CSVEDLMGAIPNYGYTF
TRBV7-9	TRBJ1-2	.	13	TRBD1	TGTGCCAGCAGACCGGGACAGGACTATGGCTACACCTTC	CASRPGQDYGYTF
TRBV19	TRBJ2-6	.	16	.	TGTGCCAGTAGTGTGTCCTCTCCCTCTGGGGCCAACGTCCTGACTTTC	CASSVSSPSGANVLTF
TRBV5-1	TRBJ1-4	.	15	.	TGCGCCAGCAGCTTAACAGGGAGGGTGGATGAAAAACTGTTTTTT	CASSLTGRVDEKLFF
TRBV9	TRBJ1-2	.	15	TRBD1	TGTGCCAGCAGCGCAAGTTGGACAGGGAGTGATGGCTACACCTTC	CASSASWTGSDGYTF